The 2 T cell receptor beta chains in this list originate from one sample, sequenced in a study of blood T cell repertoires in COVID-19. The repertoire was sequenced with immunoSEQ multiplex PCR; TCRdb's copy has only in-frame clones and lacks some. The data show 65,000 to 90,000 clones, around 88% seen once. What was sequenced was peripheral blood. These receptors all come from a man aged 25 to 40 with acute or convalescent COVID-19.

V and J are TRBV7-2 and TRBJ1-4, with TRBD1 matching 9 bases. The V gene's germline CDR1 is SGHTA and CDR2 FQGNSA. V gave up 10 bases and J gave up 5 bases; unmatched junction bases: 5. CDR3 size: 13 residues. The CDR3 DNA is TGTGCCACCTCGACAGGGGGAAATGAAAAACTGTTTTTT. It translates to CATSTGGNEKLFF.

The rearrangement links TRBV28 to TRBJ1-4, with TRBD1 matching over 9 bases. The length of the CDR3 is 14 residues. Germline loops: CDR1 MDHEN, CDR2 SYDVKM. With V trimmed by 5 bases and J by 5 bases, 3 bases remained unmatched. This chain's CDR3 is CASSGQGINEKLFF. For the CDR3, the DNA is TGTGCCAGCAGTGGACAGGGGATAAATGAAAAACTGTTTTTT. Using reference TRBV28 and TRBJ1-4 for the parts outside the CDR3, the full variable domain is DVKVTQSSRYLVKRTGEKVFLECVQDMDHENMFWYRQDPGLGLRLIYFSYDVKMKEKGDIPEGYSVSREKKERFSLILESASTNQTSMYLCASSGQGINEKLFFGSGTQLSVL.